These T cell receptor beta chains were read from a single sample in a study of blood T cell repertoires in COVID-19. The protocol was immunoSEQ multiplex PCR, while the TCRdb copy is restricted to in-frame clones and leaves out a portion. Counted here are roughly 200,000 clones, 87% occurring once; the ten biggest clones make up about 0.95%. Sequencing was performed on peripheral blood. Source of these receptors: a woman aged 18-29 years who had recovered from COVID-19. The CDR3 runs from the conserved cysteine through the conserved F or W. Each record gives: J gene, V gene, clone size, D gene, CDR3 protein, CDR3 DNA. The D gene is left open where the match is weak. Clone size, where shown, is once, few, many, or a class for clones that have expanded.

TRBJ1-1 | TRBV7-2 | . | . | CASSFNSQGHTEAFF | TGTGCCAGCAGCTTTAATTCACAGGGTCATACTGAAGCTTTCTTT
TRBJ1-4 | TRBV11-2 | once | . | CASSFNPVRVIGEKLFF | TGTGCCAGCAGCTTTAATCCGGTGCGGGTCATCGGGGAAAAACTGTTTTTT
TRBJ1-2 | TRBV5-1 | . | . | CASSLDRKAYGYTF | TGCGCCAGCAGCTTGGACAGGAAAGCCTATGGCTACACCTTC
TRBJ2-6 | TRBV5-1 | once | TRBD1 | CASSQGQGRPGANVLTF | TGCGCCAGCAGCCAGGGACAGGGGAGGCCTGGGGCCAACGTCCTGACTTTC
TRBJ2-5 | TRBV3-1/TRBV3-2 | . | TRBD1 | CASSQEIAQGDETQYF | TGTGCCAGCAGCCAAGAAATTGCGCAGGGGGATGAGACCCAGTACTTC
TRBJ2-5 | TRBV7-6 | . | TRBD2 | CASSLFAGGGETQYF | TGTGCCAGCAGCTTATTTGCGGGGGGGGGAGAGACCCAGTACTTC
TRBJ1-1 | TRBV19 | . | . | CASSIGGHLNTEAFF | TGTGCCAGTAGTATTGGGGGACACTTGAACACTGAAGCTTTCTTT
TRBJ1-2 | TRBV3-1/TRBV3-2 | once | . | CASSLGGENYGYTF | TGTGCCAGCAGCCTGGGAGGGGAGAACTATGGCTACACCTTC
TRBJ1-5 | TRBV28 | . | . | CASSFRDTNQPQHF | TGTGCCAGCAGTTTTCGAGACACCAATCAGCCCCAGCATTTT
TRBJ1-1 | TRBV18 | . | TRBD1 | CASSPQGATEAFF | TGTGCCAGCTCACCACAGGGGGCCACTGAAGCTTTCTTT
TRBJ2-5 | TRBV19 | once | . | CASSIFGQKETQYF | TGTGCCAGTAGTATATTTGGACAGAAAGAGACCCAGTACTTC
TRBJ1-2 | TRBV6-5 | . | TRBD1 | CASKRDRTFNYGYTF | TGTGCCAGCAAACGGGACAGGACTTTTAACTATGGCTACACCTTC
TRBJ2-3 | TRBV5-1 | . | TRBD1 | CASSSGTGGTDTQYF | TGCGCCAGCAGCTCCGGGACAGGTGGCACAGATACGCAGTATTTT
TRBJ2-2 | TRBV19 | . | TRBD1 | CASRDPGQRLFRTGELFF | TGTGCCAGTAGGGATCCGGGACAGAGATTGTTTAGGACCGGGGAGCTGTTTTTT
TRBJ2-3 | TRBV27 | . | TRBD2 | CASSPTRTSGSISTDTQYF | TGTGCCAGCAGTCCGACTCGGACTAGCGGGAGCATTAGCACAGATACGCAGTATTTT
TRBJ1-6 | TRBV19 | . | . | CASRGGSSYNSPLHF | TGTGCCAGTAGGGGAGGGAGCTCCTATAATTCACCCCTCCACTTT
TRBJ2-2 | TRBV7-3 | . | . | CASSATRGTGELFF | TGTGCCAGCAGCGCGACCCGGGGCACCGGGGAGCTGTTTTTT
TRBJ2-1 | TRBV18 | few | TRBD2 | CASSPTSGGRDNEQFF | TGTGCCAGCTCACCGACTAGCGGGGGCCGAGATAATGAGCAGTTCTTC
TRBJ2-5 | TRBV5-4 | . | TRBD2 | CASTSYTGGQETQYF | TGTGCCAGCACCTCTTACACGGGGGGGCAGGAGACCCAGTACTTC
TRBJ1-5 | TRBV19 | once | TRBD1 | CASSSPGQGRSNQPQHF | TGTGCCAGTAGTTCCCCGGGACAGGGGAGGAGCAATCAGCCCCAGCATTTT
TRBJ1-5 | TRBV7-8 | . | . | CASSRPPGPQHF | TGTGCCAGCAGCCGACCCCCCGGGCCCCAGCATTTT
TRBJ1-5 | TRBV5-4 | . | . | CASSLGLDNQPQHF | TGTGCCAGCAGCTTGGGACTGGACAATCAGCCCCAGCATTTT
TRBJ2-5 | TRBV24-1 | . | . | CATSDSETQYF | TGTGCCACCAGTGATTCTGAGACCCAGTACTTC
TRBJ2-5 | TRBV25-1 | . | . | CASSDRRPVETQYF | TGTGCCAGCAGTGATAGGCGGCCGGTAGAGACCCAGTACTTC
TRBJ1-1 | TRBV6-5 | . | . | CASSYSPTMNTEAFF | TGTGCCAGCAGTTACTCACCTACCATGAACACTGAAGCTTTCTTT
TRBJ1-4 | TRBV18 | . | . | CASSRAFNEKLFF | TGTGCCAGCTCACGGGCGTTCAATGAAAAACTGTTTTTT
TRBJ2-7 | TRBV5-4 | . | TRBD1 | CASSTGTAYEQYF | TGTGCCAGCAGTACCGGGACAGCCTACGAGCAGTACTTC
TRBJ2-1 | TRBV3-1/TRBV3-2 | . | . | CASSQDKEGWGRKNEQFF | TGTGCCAGCAGCCAAGATAAAGAGGGCTGGGGGCGAAAGAATGAGCAGTTCTTC
TRBJ2-3 | TRBV7-2 | . | TRBD2 | CASSDIAGGPVVDTQYF | TGTGCCAGCAGCGATATAGCGGGGGGGCCGGTTGTAGATACGCAGTATTTT
TRBJ1-5 | TRBV19 | once | TRBD1 | CASSIWGQGVYQPQHF | TGTGCCAGTAGTATATGGGGACAGGGGGTTTATCAGCCCCAGCATTTT
TRBJ2-6 | TRBV19 | once | . | CASSILQGASGANVLTF | TGTGCCAGTAGTATTCTACAGGGTGCCTCTGGGGCCAACGTCCTGACTTTC
TRBJ2-3 | TRBV7-2 | . | TRBD2 | CASSLGPASGTDTQYF | TGTGCCAGCAGCTTAGGGCCGGCTAGCGGTACAGATACGCAGTATTTT
TRBJ2-2 | TRBV4-1 | . | . | CASSQGQRNTGELFF | TGCGCCAGCAGCCAGGGACAAAGGAACACCGGGGAGCTGTTTTTT
TRBJ2-5 | TRBV12-3/TRBV12-4 | once | . | CASRPGGKETQYF | TGTGCCAGCAGGCCAGGGGGGAAAGAGACCCAGTACTTC
TRBJ1-5 | TRBV6-5 | once | . | CATSGRGGQPQHF | TGTGCCACCTCGGGAAGGGGGGGACAGCCCCAGCATTTT
TRBJ1-2 | TRBV29-1 | once | . | CSATSGDYGYTF | TGCAGCGCCACCTCGGGGGACTATGGCTACACCTTC
TRBJ2-3 | TRBV7-3 | once | . | CASSLRRVSTDTQYF | TGTGCCAGCAGCCTACGGAGGGTATCCACAGATACGCAGTATTTT
TRBJ2-3 | TRBV4-2 | . | TRBD2 | CASSPPGTSGAPIDTQYF | TGTGCCAGCAGCCCGCCGGGGACTAGCGGGGCCCCCATAGATACGCAGTATTTT
TRBJ1-1 | TRBV29-1 | . | . | CSVEPRGNTEAFF | TGCAGCGTTGAACCCAGGGGGAACACTGAAGCTTTCTTT
TRBJ1-5 | TRBV5-4 | . | . | CASSFGGQPQHF | TGTGCCAGCAGCTTCGGAGGGCAGCCCCAGCATTTT
TRBJ2-1 | TRBV19 | few | TRBD2 | CARPAGVKTNEQFF | TGTGCCAGGCCGGCGGGAGTAAAGACCAATGAGCAGTTCTTC
TRBJ2-1 | TRBV6-4 | . | TRBD2 | CASSDPTSPQIYNEQFF | TGTGCCAGCAGTGACCCGACTAGCCCACAGATATACAATGAGCAGTTCTTC
TRBJ2-7 | TRBV12-3/TRBV12-4 | . | . | CASSLRSGSEQYF | TGTGCCAGCAGTTTACGCTCGGGATCCGAGCAGTACTTC
TRBJ1-1 | TRBV29-1 | . | . | CSVSETGLNTEAFF | TGCAGCGTTTCAGAGACGGGATTGAACACTGAAGCTTTCTTT
TRBJ2-5 | TRBV7-8 | . | TRBD2 | CASSLGAGRQETQYF | TGTGCCAGCAGCTTGGGAGCGGGGAGACAAGAGACCCAGTACTTC
TRBJ1-5 | TRBV9 | . | . | CASSVGGHSNQPQHF | TGTGCCAGCAGCGTAGGCGGGCATAGCAATCAGCCCCAGCATTTT
TRBJ1-2 | TRBV20-1 | . | . | CSARLGGYTF | TGCAGTGCTAGGCTCGGGGGCTACACCTTC
TRBJ1-4 | TRBV4-3 | . | . | CASSGVEGKEKLFF | TGCGCCAGCAGCGGAGTGGAGGGGAAAGAAAAACTGTTTTTT
TRBJ2-1 | TRBV27 | once | . | CASSLLRQGHNEQFF | TGTGCCAGCAGTTTACTTCGCCAGGGCCACAATGAGCAGTTCTTC
TRBJ2-3 | TRBV19 | . | . | CASRDRHTQYF | TGTGCCAGTAGAGACAGACATACGCAGTATTTT
TRBJ2-3 | TRBV6-5 | . | TRBD2 | CASRLAGFVDTQYF | TGTGCCAGCCGACTAGCGGGATTCGTAGATACGCAGTATTTT
TRBJ2-3 | TRBV6-5 | . | . | CASSSPGVPDTQYF | TGTGCCAGCAGTTCCCCGGGGGTCCCAGATACGCAGTATTTT
TRBJ2-1 | TRBV7-9 | . | TRBD1 | CASSLGTGPYNEQFF | TGTGCCAGCAGCTTAGGGACAGGGCCTTACAATGAGCAGTTCTTC
TRBJ2-2 | TRBV5-1 | . | TRBD2 | CASRNTSGVLAGELFF | TGCGCCAGCAGGAACACTAGCGGGGTCTTAGCCGGGGAGCTGTTTTTT